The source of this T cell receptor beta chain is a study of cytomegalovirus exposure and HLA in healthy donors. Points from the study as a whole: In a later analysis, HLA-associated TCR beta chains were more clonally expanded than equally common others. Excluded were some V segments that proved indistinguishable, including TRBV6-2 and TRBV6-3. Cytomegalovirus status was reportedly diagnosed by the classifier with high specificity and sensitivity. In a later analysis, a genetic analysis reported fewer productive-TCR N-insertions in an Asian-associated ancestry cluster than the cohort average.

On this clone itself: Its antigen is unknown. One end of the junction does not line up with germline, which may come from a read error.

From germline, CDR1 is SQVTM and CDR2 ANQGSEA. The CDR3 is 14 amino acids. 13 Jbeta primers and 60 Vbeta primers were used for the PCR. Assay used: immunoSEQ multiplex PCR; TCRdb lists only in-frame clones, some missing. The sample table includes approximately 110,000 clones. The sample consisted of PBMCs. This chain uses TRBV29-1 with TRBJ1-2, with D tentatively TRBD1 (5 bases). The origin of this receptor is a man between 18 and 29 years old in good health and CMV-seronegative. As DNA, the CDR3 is TGCAGCGTCGAAGGAAGCAGGGCCACCTATGGCTACACCTTC. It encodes CSVEGSRATYGYTF.